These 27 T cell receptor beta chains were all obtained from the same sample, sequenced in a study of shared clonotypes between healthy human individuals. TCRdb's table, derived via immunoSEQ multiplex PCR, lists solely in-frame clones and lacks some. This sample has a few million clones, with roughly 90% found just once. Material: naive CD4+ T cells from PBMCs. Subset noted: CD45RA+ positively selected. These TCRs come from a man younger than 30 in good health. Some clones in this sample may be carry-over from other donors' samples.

This CDR3 is CASSLIGQTNTGELFF. The CDR3 DNA reads as TGTGCCAGCAGTTTAATCGGCCAGACCAACACCGGGGAGCTGTTTTTT. The genes are TRBV28 and TRBJ2-2; unclear D gene. The CDR3 is made up of 16 amino acids. Trimming removed 2 bases at V and 2 bases at J, with 12 bases between. Germline-derived CDR1 and CDR2 are MDHEN and SYDVKM.

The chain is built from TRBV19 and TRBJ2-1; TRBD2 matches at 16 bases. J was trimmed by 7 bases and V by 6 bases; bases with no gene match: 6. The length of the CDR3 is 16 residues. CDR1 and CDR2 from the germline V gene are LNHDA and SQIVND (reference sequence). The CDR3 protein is CASRGLAGGPVNEQFF. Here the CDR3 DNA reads TGTGCCAGTAGGGGACTAGCGGGAGGGCCGGTGAATGAGCAGTTCTTC.

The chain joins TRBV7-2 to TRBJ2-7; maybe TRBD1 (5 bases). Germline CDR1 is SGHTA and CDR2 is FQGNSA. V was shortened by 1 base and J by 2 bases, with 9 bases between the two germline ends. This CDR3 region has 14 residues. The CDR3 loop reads CASSLVQGTYEQYF. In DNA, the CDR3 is TGTGCCAGCAGCTTAGTGCAGGGAACCTACGAGCAGTACTTC.

CDR3 in amino acids: CASSPNDRLGGYTF. The CDR3 bases are TGTGCCAGCTCACCAAACGACAGGCTCGGGGGCTACACCTTC. This chain connects TRBV18 to TRBJ1-2; tentative D call: TRBD1 (6 bases). The CDR3 sequence is 14 residues long. The germline CDR1 and CDR2 sequences are KGHSH and LQKENI. The ends were cut back, 2 bases at V and 8 bases at J, with 15 bases in the middle. The full variable domain, in which reference TRBV18 and TRBJ1-2 provide the parts outside the CDR3, is NAGVMQNPRHLVRRRGQEARLRCSPMKGHSHVYWYRQLPEEGLKFMVYLQKENIIDESGMPKERFSAEFPKEGPSILRIQQVVRGDSAAYFCASSPNDRLGGYTFGSGTRLTVV.

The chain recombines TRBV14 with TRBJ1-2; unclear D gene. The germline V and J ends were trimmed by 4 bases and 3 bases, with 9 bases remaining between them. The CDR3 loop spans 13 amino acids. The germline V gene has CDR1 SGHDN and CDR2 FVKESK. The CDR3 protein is CASSRGRHYGYTF. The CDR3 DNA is TGTGCCAGCAGCCGAGGTCGACACTATGGCTACACCTTC.

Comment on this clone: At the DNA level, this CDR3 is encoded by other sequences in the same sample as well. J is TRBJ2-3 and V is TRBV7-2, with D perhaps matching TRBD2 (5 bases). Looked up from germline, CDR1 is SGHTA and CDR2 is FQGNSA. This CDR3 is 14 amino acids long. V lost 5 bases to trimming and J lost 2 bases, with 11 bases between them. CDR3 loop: CASSLGAATDTQYF. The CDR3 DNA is TGTGCCAGCAGCCTGGGAGCCGCCACAGATACGCAGTATTTT.

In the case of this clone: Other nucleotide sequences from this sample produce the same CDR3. For the CDR3, the DNA is TGTGCCAGCAGTGAGGAGCGAAATGAGCAGTTCTTC. Amino acids: CASSEERNEQFF. The genes are TRBV2 and TRBJ2-1; D is undetermined. V was pared by 3 bases and J by 7 bases, with 7 bases between. The germline CDR1 and CDR2 sequences are SNHLY and FYNNEI. There are 12 residues in the CDR3.

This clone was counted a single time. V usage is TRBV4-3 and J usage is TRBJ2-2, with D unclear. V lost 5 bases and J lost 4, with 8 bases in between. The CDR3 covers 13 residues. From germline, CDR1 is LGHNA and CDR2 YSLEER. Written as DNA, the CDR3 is TGCGCCAGCAGCAAGAGCTTCACCGGGGAGCTGTTTTTT. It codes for CASSKSFTGELFF.

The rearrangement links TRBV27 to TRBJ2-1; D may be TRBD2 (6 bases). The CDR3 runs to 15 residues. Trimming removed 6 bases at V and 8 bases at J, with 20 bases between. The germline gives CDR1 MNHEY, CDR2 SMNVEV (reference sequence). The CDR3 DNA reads TGTGCCAGCAGAAGACCATGGGAGGCAGCGGATGAGCAGTTCTTC. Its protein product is CASRRPWEAADEQFF.

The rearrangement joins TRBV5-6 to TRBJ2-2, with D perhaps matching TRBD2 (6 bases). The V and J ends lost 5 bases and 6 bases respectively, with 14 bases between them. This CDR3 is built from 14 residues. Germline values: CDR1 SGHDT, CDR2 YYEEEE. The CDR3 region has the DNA TGTGCCAGCAGTGGAGGGATTAGGGCCGGGGAGCTGTTTTTT. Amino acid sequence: CASSGGIRAGELFF.

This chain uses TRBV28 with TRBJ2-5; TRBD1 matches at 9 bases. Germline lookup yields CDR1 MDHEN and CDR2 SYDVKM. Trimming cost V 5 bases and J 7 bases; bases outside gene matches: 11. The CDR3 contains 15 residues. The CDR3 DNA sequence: TGTGCCAGCAGTGAGGCGGGACAGGGAGAAGGGACCCAGTACTTC. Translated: CASSEAGQGEGTQYF.

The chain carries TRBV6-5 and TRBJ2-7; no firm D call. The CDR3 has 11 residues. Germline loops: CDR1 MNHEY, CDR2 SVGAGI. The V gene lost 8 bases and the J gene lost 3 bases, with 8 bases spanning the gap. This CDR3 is CASRHLYEQYF. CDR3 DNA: TGTGCCAGCCGACACCTCTACGAGCAGTACTTC.

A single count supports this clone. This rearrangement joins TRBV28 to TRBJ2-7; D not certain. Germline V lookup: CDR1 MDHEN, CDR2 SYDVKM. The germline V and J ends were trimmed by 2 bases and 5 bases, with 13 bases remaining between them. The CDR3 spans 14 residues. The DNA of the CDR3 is TGTGCCAGCAGTTTAGTTTCTAGTTGGAACGAGCAGTACTTC. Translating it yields CASSLVSSWNEQYF. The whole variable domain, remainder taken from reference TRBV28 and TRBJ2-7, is DVKVTQSSRYLVKRTGEKVFLECVQDMDHENMFWYRQDPGLGLRLIYFSYDVKMKEKGDIPEGYSVSREKKERFSLILESASTNQTSMYLCASSLVSSWNEQYFGPGTRLTVT.

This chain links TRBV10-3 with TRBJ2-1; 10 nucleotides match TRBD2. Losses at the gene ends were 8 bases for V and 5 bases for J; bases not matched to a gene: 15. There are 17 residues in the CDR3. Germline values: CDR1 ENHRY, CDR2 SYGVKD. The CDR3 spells CAISKAPGTSVNNEQFF. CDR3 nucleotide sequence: TGTGCCATCTCCAAGGCCCCGGGGACTAGCGTCAACAATGAGCAGTTCTTC.

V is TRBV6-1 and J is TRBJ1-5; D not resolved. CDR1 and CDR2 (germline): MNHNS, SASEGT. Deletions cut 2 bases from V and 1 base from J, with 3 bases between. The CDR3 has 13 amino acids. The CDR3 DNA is TGTGCCAGCAGTGAACAGAGCAATCAGCCCCAGCATTTT. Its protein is CASSEQSNQPQHF.

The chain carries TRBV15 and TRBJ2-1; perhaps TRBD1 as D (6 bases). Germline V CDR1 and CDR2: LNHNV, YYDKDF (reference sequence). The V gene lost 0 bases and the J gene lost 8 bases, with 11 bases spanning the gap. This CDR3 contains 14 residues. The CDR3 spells CATSRDLPGDEQFF. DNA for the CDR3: TGTGCCACCAGCAGAGATCTTCCAGGGGATGAGCAGTTCTTC. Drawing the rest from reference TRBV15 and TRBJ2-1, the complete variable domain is DAMVIQNPRYQVTQFGKPVTLSCSQTLNHNVMYWYQQKSSQAPKLLFHYYDKDFNNEADTPDNFQSRRPNTSFCFLDIRSPGLGDTAMYLCATSRDLPGDEQFFGPGTRLTVL.

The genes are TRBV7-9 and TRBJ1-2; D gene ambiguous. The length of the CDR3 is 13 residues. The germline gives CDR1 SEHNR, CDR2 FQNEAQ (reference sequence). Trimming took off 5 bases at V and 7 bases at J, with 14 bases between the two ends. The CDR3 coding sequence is TGTGCCAGCAGCCTGACTCCTTCTCTTGGCTACACCTTC. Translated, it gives CASSLTPSLGYTF.

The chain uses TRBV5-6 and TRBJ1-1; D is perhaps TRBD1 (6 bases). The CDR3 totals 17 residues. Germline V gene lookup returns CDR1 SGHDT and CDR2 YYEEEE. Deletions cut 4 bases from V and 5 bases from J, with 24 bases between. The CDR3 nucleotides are TGTGCCAGCAGCCCGGATTGGGGGCCAGGCTCCCTTACTGAAGCTTTCTTT. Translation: CASSPDWGPGSLTEAFF.

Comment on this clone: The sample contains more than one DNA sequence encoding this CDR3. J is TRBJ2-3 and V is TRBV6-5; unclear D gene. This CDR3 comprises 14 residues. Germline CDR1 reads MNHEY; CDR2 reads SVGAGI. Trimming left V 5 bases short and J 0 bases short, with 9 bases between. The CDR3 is CASSRSSSTDTQYF. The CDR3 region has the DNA TGTGCCAGCAGTAGGAGCAGCAGCACAGATACGCAGTATTTT.

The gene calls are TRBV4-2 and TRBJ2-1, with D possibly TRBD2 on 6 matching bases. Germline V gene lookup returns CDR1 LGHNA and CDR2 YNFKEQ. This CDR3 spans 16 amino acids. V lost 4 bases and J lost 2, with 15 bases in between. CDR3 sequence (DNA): TGTGCCAGCAGCCCCCGCCTGGGACTCACCTACAATGAGCAGTTCTTC. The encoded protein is CASSPRLGLTYNEQFF.

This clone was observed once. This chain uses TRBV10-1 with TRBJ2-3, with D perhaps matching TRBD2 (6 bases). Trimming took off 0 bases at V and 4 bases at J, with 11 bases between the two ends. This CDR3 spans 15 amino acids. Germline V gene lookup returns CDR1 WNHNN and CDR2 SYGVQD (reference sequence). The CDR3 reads CASSESGGPSDTQYF. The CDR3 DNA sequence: TGCGCCAGCAGTGAGTCCGGAGGGCCCTCAGATACGCAGTATTTT.

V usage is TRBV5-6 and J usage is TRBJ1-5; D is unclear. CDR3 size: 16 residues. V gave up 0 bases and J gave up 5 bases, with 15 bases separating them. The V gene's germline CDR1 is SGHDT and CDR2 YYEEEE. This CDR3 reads CASSLGVAVNDQPQHF. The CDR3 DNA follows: TGTGCCAGCAGCTTGGGTGTGGCAGTGAATGATCAGCCCCAGCATTTT.

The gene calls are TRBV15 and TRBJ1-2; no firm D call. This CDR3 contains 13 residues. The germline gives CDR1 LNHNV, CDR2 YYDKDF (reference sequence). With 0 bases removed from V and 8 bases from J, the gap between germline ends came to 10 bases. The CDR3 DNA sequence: TGTGCCACCAGCAGAGACGGGAGATCCGGCTACACCTTC. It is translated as CATSRDGRSGYTF.

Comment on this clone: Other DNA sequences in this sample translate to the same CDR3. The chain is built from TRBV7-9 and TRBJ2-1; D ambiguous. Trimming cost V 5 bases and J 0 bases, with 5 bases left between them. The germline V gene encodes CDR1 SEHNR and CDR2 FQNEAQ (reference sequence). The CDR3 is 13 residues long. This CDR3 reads CASSRGSYNEQFF. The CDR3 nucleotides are TGTGCCAGCAGCCGAGGCTCCTACAATGAGCAGTTCTTC.

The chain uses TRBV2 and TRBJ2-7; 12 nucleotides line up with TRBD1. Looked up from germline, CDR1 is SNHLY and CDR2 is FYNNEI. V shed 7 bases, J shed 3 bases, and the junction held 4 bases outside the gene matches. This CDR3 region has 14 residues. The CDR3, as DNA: TGTGCCAGCACCGGGACAGGGGGCATCTACGAGCAGTACTTC. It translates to CASTGTGGIYEQYF.

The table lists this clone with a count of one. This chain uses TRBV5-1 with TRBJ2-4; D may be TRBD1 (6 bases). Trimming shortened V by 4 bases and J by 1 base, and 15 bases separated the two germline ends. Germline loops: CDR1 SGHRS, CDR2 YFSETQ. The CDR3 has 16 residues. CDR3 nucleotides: TGCGCCAGCAGCGTATCCAGGGGAACGGCCAAAAACATTCAGTACTTC. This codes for CASSVSRGTAKNIQYF.

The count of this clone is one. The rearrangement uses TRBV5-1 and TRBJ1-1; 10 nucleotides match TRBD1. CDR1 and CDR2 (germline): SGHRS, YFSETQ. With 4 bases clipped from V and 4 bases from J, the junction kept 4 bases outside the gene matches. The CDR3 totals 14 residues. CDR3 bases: TGCGCCAGCAGCGGGACAGGGGTTACCACTGAAGCTTTCTTT. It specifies CASSGTGVTTEAFF.